This T cell receptor (beta chain) was recorded in a study of CD8 T cells in Susac syndrome. Across the whole study: The Susac syndrome patients were therapy-naive, on corticosteroids, or on intravenous immunoglobulin alone at blood draw.

Study-wide findings and caveats: Clonal expansion was missing from Susac syndrome CD4+ T cell repertoires.

Comments on this clonotype: Its antigen is not known.

Germline loops: CDR1 SQVTM, CDR2 ANQGSEA. V was cut by 6 bases and J by 1 base, with 10 bases left in between. The CDR3 extends over 12 amino acids. RNA amounts of roughly 0.5 to 1 ug underwent reverse transcription with random hexamers. TCRdb redid the calling of the immunoSEQ multiplex PCR reads with MiXCR, one entry per CDR3 protein. The sample shows about 150,000 distinct CDR3 sequences, about 96% of them seen only once. Sequenced: CD4+ T cells from PBMCs. The J gene is TRBJ2-7, the V gene TRBV29-1; perhaps TRBD2 as D (5 bases). The clonotype originates from a human donor with Susac syndrome. The CDR3 DNA reads as TGCAGCGTCGAGGGAGAGTCCTACGAGCAGTACTTC. This gives the protein CSVEGESYEQYF.